The entry that follows covers one T cell receptor beta chain sequence. Its recognized antigen is unknown. No much larger clonotype is one base removed from it; base qualities were not supplied. The library was built by means of the immunoSEQ multiplex PCR assay. For the multiplex PCR, a mixture combining 60 forward primers for TCR Vbeta segments and 13 reverse primers for TCR Jbeta segments was used. The CDR3 region of rearranged TCR beta genes was amplified from genomic DNA with a multiplex PCR assay. On the Illumina HiSeq System, the amplified TCR beta libraries were sequenced as 87-base-pair reads. The published analysis was carried out like this. A later analysis tallied some 79 million unique TCR beta chains across the 666 repertoires, and about 12 million of those chains were shared by two or more donors. To remove PCR and sequencing errors, raw reads were error-corrected and collapsed into unique sequences using a nearest-neighbor algorithm that merged closely related sequences. Alignment of CDR3 sequences to IMGT reference sequences was used to assign V, D and J gene segments. For a sequence to be retained, a match of at least six nucleotides to both a V gene segment and a J gene segment was required. Rearrangements were called productive when the CDR3 lacked stop codons and stayed in frame with V and J; all others were non-productive. Following IMGT convention, CDR3 was defined as the stretch from the second conserved V-encoded cysteine up to the conserved J-encoded phenylalanine. In an earlier analysis of more than 550 of the donors, sequences lacking an unambiguous match to a single V gene segment were excluded. An earlier analysis of about 590 of the donors classified V segments as functional when productive rearrangements were above 56.7% and as segregating when the standard deviation between donors was above 5%. A statistical classification framework was built for diagnosing cytomegalovirus status from the catalog of TCR beta chain sequences. V and J gene assignment, in a later analysis, came from comparing TCR nucleotide sequences with IMGT/GENE-DB human TR gene sequences. Using the TCRdist pipeline, a later analysis assigned CDR3 sequences along with most-parsimonious VDJ recombination scenarios. In a later analysis, each TCR beta chain was defined by its CDR3 amino acid sequence together with its V-gene family, and reads lacking a unique V-gene family were excluded. A later analysis removed 600 or so highly shared, low-generation-probability nucleotide sequences to deal with suspected cross-contamination and a sequencing artifact. For each public chain, a later analysis derived a clonal expansion index from normalized ranks of inferred template counts within each repertoire. Generation probabilities in a later analysis came from a VDJ recombination model fitted to out-of-frame rearrangements, and those results were checked against IGoR. In a later analysis, hypergeometric tests were used to score TCR-TCR, TCR-HLA and TCR-CMV co-occurrence, with a repertoire-size bias correction applied to TCR pairs. A later analysis estimated false discovery rates by permuting HLA or CMV assignments 20 times. In a later analysis, co-occurring TCRs were grouped using DBSCAN, with TCRdist sequence similarity added in when clustering inside HLA-allele-positive subsets. Repertoires with fewer than 30,000 or more than 120,000 public chains, plus five repertoires with anomalous nucleotide sharing, were excluded from co-occurrence clustering. TCRdb carries this immuneACCESS record with in-frame sequences only. Its versions omit some clonotypes, under half of them owing to an unresolved V gene in the studies checked, with the rest unexplained. The DNA was the basis for D and trimming; V, J and clone size are from that table. In all, the sample holds hundreds of thousands of clones, and 77% of those were seen once. 2.7% of the sample belongs to the ten largest clones.

The sample comes from a study of cytomegalovirus exposure and HLA in healthy donors listed by TCRdb under 2017. Background on the whole study: An earlier analysis of some 620 of the donors reported approximately 300 Gb of sequence data and 117 million unique TCR beta sequences obtained from about 200 million T cells. Approximately 300 gigabases of sequencing data and around 87 million unique TCR sequences were included in an early release covering around 600 HLA-typed donors. The genetic ancestry cluster associated with self-reported Caucasian donors included about 81% of the 398 genotyped donors. The study aimed to test whether cataloging public T cell receptors could reveal signatures of past pathogen exposure. The study used immunosequencing to profile the T cell repertoires of approximately 690 subjects and linked those repertoires to cytomegalovirus serostatus. In addition to the first cohort of approximately 670 subjects, a separate validation cohort of approximately 130 different subjects was used. To predict cytomegalovirus infection status, the study brought together high-throughput TCR immunosequencing, statistical association of individual TCRs with disease status, and machine learning. To study patterns of TCR occurrence, a later analysis re-analyzed previously published TCR beta repertoires from around 670 donors and added high-resolution HLA genotyping. In the later analysis, no new phenotypic data were used to find candidate immune exposures; instead, reliance was placed on TCR beta sequences and their occurrence across donors. An earlier analysis of approximately 500 of the donors applied high-throughput TCR beta sequencing to assess whether each TCR beta V gene segment acted as functional or pseudogenic. Donor age, sex, ethnicity and CMV serostatus were compiled alongside the repertoire data. A later genetic analysis took genome-wide SNP genotypes for about 55% of the roughly 700 donors and used that subset as a discovery cohort. Every discovery cohort repertoire had been produced on one sequencing platform. Both class I and class II loci were covered by HLA typing, at four-digit resolution. Typing coverage varied by locus: roughly 620-640 donors for A, B, C, DRB1 and DQB1; around 560 for DQA1; more than 600 for DPA1; approximately 450 for DPB1. Because of strong linkage in the cohort, five DR-DQ haplotypes were treated as single units for association and clustering. Among over 350 genotyped donors of the cohort, an average of approximately 240,000 unique TCR beta nucleotide sequences were sequenced per donor, approximately 20% of them non-productive. Findings and caveats that apply to the study as a whole: A further reported finding was that TCR beta sequences accurately predicted the HLA-A and HLA-B alleles for most subjects in the first cohort. The sequencing pipeline was judged likely to have produced a cluster of highly shared sequence variants as a technical artifact. Assigning TCR associations to individual alleles was difficult when HLA alleles, especially DR and DQ, strongly co-occurred. Immune exposure information for the cohort was limited to CMV serostatus. Three of the identified cytomegalovirus-associated TCR beta chains were confirmed in vitro to be specific for cytomegalovirus antigens. The 87-base-pair reads could not distinguish some IMGT-functional V segments, including TRBV6-2 and TRBV6-3, so those segments were excluded. In a later analysis, several top co-occurrence clusters were reported to appear linked to parvovirus B19, influenza, CMV and Epstein-Barr virus. At a false discovery rate of 0.05, a later analysis linked around 15,000 TCR beta sequences to specific HLA alleles. Because HLA typing was missing for some donors at each locus, association tests included only the typed subset. A total of 150 or so TCR beta chains were listed by the study as associated with cytomegalovirus. In a later genetic analysis, a missense DCLRE1C variant was associated with V-gene and J-gene trimming of TCR beta chains, and the association was replicated in an independent cohort. Compared with equally common non-associated chains, HLA-associated TCR beta chains in a later analysis were more clonally expanded and had lower generation probabilities. In an earlier analysis of around 500 of the donors, most TCR beta V segments appeared in productive rearrangements about 87% or about 30% of the time, broadly matching IMGT annotations. The earlier analysis of approximately 590 of the donors excluded approximately 15 rarely observed V segments, including chromosome 9 orphons, because counts were too low. A later analysis found that most CMV-associated TCR beta chains appeared HLA-restricted, with HLA associations seemingly driven largely by CMV exposure. In a later analysis, TCR association rates were found to vary across HLA loci, with the most associated TCRs seen for DRB1 alleles and the fewest for HLA-C alleles. Most TCR sequences were seen in very few donors, while some public TCRs were found in many individuals. In both the original and validation cohorts, the classifier was reported to diagnose cytomegalovirus status with high specificity and sensitivity. Compared with the approximately 700-donor mean, donors in an Asian-associated ancestry cluster had fewer N-insertions in productive TCRs, according to a later genetic analysis. Correlated functional status among segregating V segments might reflect linkage disequilibrium, but an unknown experimental factor could not be ruled out. The authors suggested that the approach could potentially be extended to other disease states and immunological phenotypes. The presence/absence analyses assumed that sequencing depth was roughly uniform across donors, and that assumption may not be true. In this cohort, only TCR beta chains were sequenced, and detectable features were limited by the absence of alpha or paired-chain data.

Taken from the germline V gene (reference sequence), the CDR1 and CDR2 loops are GTSNPN and SVGIG. Including cysteine and phenylalanine, the CDR3 has 16 amino acids. Only CDR3 DNA is held: 48 bases, read in frame from base 1. The V end loses 2 bases and the J end loses 2 bases, and a stretch of 18 bases separates them. The cohort comprised 670 or so healthy bone marrow donors. All cohort members were sampled while nominally healthy, although unrecorded immune exposures were likely present. The donor tested CMV seropositive, placing the donor among the 250 to 300 seropositive members of the cohort. Every donor gave a peripheral blood sample, and the peripheral blood mononuclear cells from that sample were used for TCR beta sequencing. Genomic DNA was extracted from the blood cell samples with the Qiagen DNeasy Blood Extraction Kit.

Sequencing was carried out using PBMCs. The TCR was taken from a woman in her sixties or seventies in good health and CMV-seropositive. The chain is made from TRBV30 and TRBJ1-1; TRBD1 is a weak D gene call, 5 bases matching. The nucleotide sequence is TGTGCCTGGAGTACATCGCCTACAGGTGCTAACACTGAAGCTTTCTTT. This codes for CAWSTSPTGANTEAFF.